One sample yielded the 5 T cell receptor beta chains listed below, sequenced in a study of beta chain features in type 1 diabetes. Points from the study as a whole: In all four CD4+ subsets, TCRB CDR3 length was significantly, moderately reduced in type 1 diabetes.

Sequenced material consisted of expressed TCRB transcripts (all of the isolated RNA was reverse transcribed). The protocol was immunoSEQ multiplex PCR, while the TCRdb copy is restricted to in-frame clones and leaves out a portion. The sample consists of about 160,000 clones, 6% to 9% of them appearing once. These receptors lack a known antigen. Sequenced sample: central memory CD4+ T cells from blood. All receptors come from a man aged 18 to 30 with type 1 diabetes.

This clone showed up just a few times. The gene calls are TRBV27 and TRBJ2-7, with TRBD2 matching 8 bases. CDR1 and CDR2 (germline): MNHEY, SMNVEV (reference sequence). The CDR3 consists of 15 residues. V was clipped by 5 bases and J by 6 bases; unmatched bases: 12. The CDR3 is CASSRSPGLESEQYF. CDR3 nucleotide sequence: TGTGCCAGCAGTCGCTCACCGGGACTAGAGAGCGAGCAGTACTTC.

The chain carries TRBV2 and TRBJ2-3; D gene uncertain. Per the germline V gene, CDR1 is SNHLY and CDR2 is FYNNEI. The CDR3 extends over 14 amino acids. The ends were cut back, 7 bases at V and 3 bases at J, with 14 bases in the middle. CDR3 loop: CASIPEAGTDTQYF. Written as DNA, the CDR3 is TGTGCCAGCATACCCGAAGCCGGGACAGATACGCAGTATTTT.

This clone was recorded a few times. The chain joins TRBV5-4 to TRBJ2-3; D not certain. Germline CDR1 and CDR2: SGHNT and YYREEE (reference sequence). The CDR3 length is 12 residues. Trimming pared 4 bases from V and 5 bases from J, leaving 8 bases between. CDR3 sequence: CASSNPGDTQYF. The CDR3 DNA reads as TGTGCCAGCAGCAACCCGGGAGATACGCAGTATTTT.

This clone was seen many times. The V and J genes are TRBV29-1 and TRBJ2-3; 9 bases match TRBD2. Trimming took 6 bases from V and 9 from J; bases not matched to a gene: 16. CDR3 length equals 15 residues. The germline V gene encodes CDR1 SQVTM and CDR2 ANQGSEA. The CDR3 loop is CSVNPPGLAAGTQYF. Here the CDR3 DNA reads TGCAGCGTGAATCCTCCGGGACTAGCTGCAGGCACGCAGTATTTT.

The J gene is TRBJ2-7, the V gene TRBV23-1; 9 nucleotides agree with TRBD2. TRBV23-1 is sorted into the ORF group, with uncertain function. J gave up 1 base and V 0 bases, and 4 bases lay outside the gene matches. This CDR3 comprises 16 residues. CDR3 residues: CASSQSSSGRSYEQYF. The DNA of the CDR3 is TGCGCCAGCAGTCAATCTAGTAGCGGGAGATCCTACGAGCAGTACTTC.